Presented here are 27 T cell receptor beta chains from one specimen sequenced in a study of vaccination and CD4 T cells after COVID-19. The sample's treatment: roughly 11-day PBMC culture with coronavirus spike peptide pools or control peptides (ViraFEST assay). One should note that the unexposed donor's CD4+ T cells were collected before the COVID-19 pandemic (2011-2018). These receptors have no known antigen. Sequence data for DNA of cultured CD4+ T cells were generated by the Oncomine TCR Beta short-read assay. TCRdb passed the PCR reads through MiXCR, listing each CDR3 protein once. The profile shows around 6,500 distinct CDR3 sequences, roughly a third of them singletons. Sequencing was performed on CD4+ T cells from blood, cultured in vitro. The receptors originated from a human donor in good health.

This chain connects TRBV6-4 to TRBJ2-7; 8 bases fit TRBD1. Germline trimming cut 3 bases from V and 6 bases from J; bases unmatched to any gene: 4. Germline V gene lookup returns CDR1 MRHNA and CDR2 SNTAGT. The CDR3 runs 13 residues. The CDR3 nucleotides are TGTGCCAGCAGTGAAGGAGACAGGGGCGAGCAGTACTTC. Its protein product is CASSEGDRGEQYF.

The chain recombines TRBV20-1 with TRBJ2-2, with D unclear. V was clipped by 3 bases and J by 5 bases, with 4 bases between them. Looked up from germline, CDR1 is DFQATT and CDR2 is SNEGSKA (reference sequence). This CDR3 contains 11 residues. CDR3 bases: TGCAGTGCTAGGGGGACCGGGGAGCTGTTTTTT. Its protein is CSARGTGELFF.

V gene TRBV5-6 combines with J gene TRBJ1-6; maybe TRBD1 (5 bases). Germline CDR1 is SGHDT and CDR2 is YYEEEE. Trimming pared 4 bases from V and 5 bases from J, leaving 10 bases between. The CDR3 covers 14 residues. The CDR3 region has the DNA TGTGCCAGCAGCCGCAGGGCGGATAATTCACCCCTCCACTTT. This gives the protein CASSRRADNSPLHF.

This chain joins TRBV5-1 and TRBJ1-2; 7 bases are a match to TRBD1. Germline CDR1 SGHRS, CDR2 YFSETQ. The CDR3 is 14 amino acids. Losses at the gene ends were 6 bases for V and 2 bases for J; bases not matched to a gene: 7. CDR3 sequence reads: CASKQGGVNYGYTF. The CDR3 nucleotides read TGCGCCAGCAAGCAGGGGGGAGTCAACTATGGCTACACCTTC.

In its sample, this clonotype was seen a few times. This chain's CDR3 is CGRRGVNAEAFF. The CDR3 DNA follows: TGCGGCCGCAGGGGGGTTAACGCTGAAGCTTTCTTT. The chain links TRBV20-1 to TRBJ1-1; TRBD1 matches 7 bases. CDR1 is DFQATT and CDR2 is SNEGSKA in the germline V gene (reference sequence). The CDR3 sequence is 12 residues long.

This chain uses TRBV6-5 with TRBJ2-2; 9 nucleotides match TRBD1. Losses at the gene ends were 0 bases for V and 6 bases for J; bases not matched to a gene: 5. The CDR3 runs to 16 residues. Germline V lookup: CDR1 MNHEY, CDR2 SVGAGI. The CDR3 region is CASSYSVGQGSGELFF. DNA of the CDR3: TGTGCCAGCAGTTACTCCGTTGGACAGGGGTCCGGGGAGCTGTTTTTT.

CDR3 region: CASSYSGGGNEQFF. The CDR3, as DNA: TGTGCCAGCAGTTACTCGGGGGGGGGGAATGAGCAGTTCTTC. The chain joins TRBV6-5 to TRBJ2-1, with TRBD2 matching over 7 bases. J was trimmed by 7 bases and V by 0 bases; bases with no gene match: 3. The CDR3 length is 14 residues. Germline values: CDR1 MNHEY, CDR2 SVGAGI.

This clonotype was seen a handful of times. The CDR3 bases are TGTGCCAGCATCTGGACAGGGAATAGCAATCAGCCCCAGCATTTT. Protein product: CASIWTGNSNQPQHF. The V gene is TRBV28, the J gene TRBJ1-5, with 8 nucleotides matching TRBD1. From germline, CDR1 is MDHEN and CDR2 SYDVKM. J lost 0 bases, V lost 7 bases, and 5 bases had no gene match. The CDR3 is made up of 15 amino acids.

The table lists this clonotype with a few counts. The rearrangement joins TRBV14 to TRBJ1-1, with D unclear. V lost 1 base, J lost 1 base, and 10 bases lay in between. The CDR3 length is 15 residues. In germline, CDR1 is SGHDN, CDR2 FVKESK. For the CDR3, the DNA is TGTGCCAGCAGCCAAGGAGGACTGTCGAACACTGAAGCTTTCTTT. This codes for CASSQGGLSNTEAFF.

The V gene is TRBV30, the J gene TRBJ1-5, with a weak D call TRBD1 (6 bases). Germline CDR1 reads GTSNPN; CDR2 reads SVGIG (reference sequence). V dropped 2 bases and J dropped 1 base, with 12 bases sitting between them. The CDR3 sequence is 15 residues long. CDR3 nucleotides: TGTGCCTGGAGTCCGGTTGGGGGCAGCAATCAGCCCCAGCATTTT. Translated: CAWSPVGGSNQPQHF. Complete variable domain (other parts from reference TRBV30 and TRBJ1-5): SQTIHQWPATLVQPVGSPLSLECTVEGTSNPNLYWYRQAAGRGLQLLFYSVGIGQISSEVPQNLSASRPQDRQFILSSKKLLLSDSGFYLCAWSPVGGSNQPQHFGDGTRLSIL.

This rearrangement joins TRBV7-9 to TRBJ1-1; 7 nucleotides align to TRBD1. From germline, CDR1 is SEHNR and CDR2 FQNEAQ (reference sequence). The CDR3 is 12 residues long. Germline trimming cut 8 bases from V and 8 bases from J; bases unmatched to any gene: 8. The CDR3: CASRLDRDEAFF. The CDR3, as DNA: TGTGCCAGCCGGCTTGACAGGGACGAAGCTTTCTTT.

This clonotype was picked up a small number of times. The V call is TRBV7-6, the J call TRBJ2-2; 7 bases align to TRBD1. The CDR3 runs to 14 residues. Per the germline V gene, CDR1 is SGHVS and CDR2 is FNYEAQ. The CDR3 region is CASREQGFTGELFF. The CDR3 DNA reads as TGTGCGAGTAGGGAACAGGGGTTCACCGGGGAGCTGTTTTTT.

The chain employs TRBV7-6 and TRBJ2-3; TRBD1 agrees at 8 bases. V dropped 3 bases and J dropped 5; count of bases not matched to a gene: 13. Germline CDR1 and CDR2: SGHVS and FNYEAQ. There are 17 residues in the CDR3. CDR3 nucleotide sequence: TGTGCCAGCAGCTTCAGGCTCGCAACTGACAGGGGAGATACGCAGTATTTT. This codes for CASSFRLATDRGDTQYF. The whole variable domain, remainder taken from reference TRBV7-6 and TRBJ2-3, is GAGVSQSPRYKVTKRGQDVALRCDPISGHVSLYWYRQALGQGPEFLTYFNYEAQQDKSGLPNDRFSAERPEGSISTLTIQRTEQRDSAMYRCASSFRLATDRGDTQYFGPGTRLTVL.

The chain is built from TRBV7-2 and TRBJ1-4, with 9 positions matching TRBD1. The CDR3 is 15 amino acids. J was trimmed by 5 bases and V by 1 base; bases with no gene match: 2. Germline V gene lookup returns CDR1 SGHTA and CDR2 FQGNSA. DNA for the CDR3: TGTGCCAGCAGCTTAGTACAGGGGGCGAATGAAAAACTGTTTTTT. This sequence encodes CASSLVQGANEKLFF.

This clonotype appeared a few times. The rearrangement joins TRBV2 to TRBJ2-7; maybe TRBD2 (6 bases). This CDR3 comprises 12 residues. The germline V gene encodes CDR1 SNHLY and CDR2 FYNNEI. V shed 6 bases and J shed 7 bases, with 13 bases lying between them. The CDR3 region has the DNA TGTGCCAGCAGGGGACCTGCGGGGGAGCAGTACTTC. It encodes CASRGPAGEQYF. Based on the CDR3 plus reference TRBV2 and TRBJ2-7, the full variable domain is EPEVTQTPSHQVTQMGQEVILRCVPISNHLYFYWYRQILGQKVEFLVSFYNNEISEKSEIFDDQFSVERPDGSNFTLKIRSTKLEDSAMYFCASRGPAGEQYFGPGTRLTVT.

This chain connects TRBV11-2 to TRBJ1-6; tentative D call: TRBD1 (5 bases). V dropped 5 bases and J dropped 6 bases, with 14 bases sitting between them. The CDR3 is 15 amino acids. Germline assignment: CDR1 SGHAT and CDR2 FQNNGV. The CDR3 sequence is CASSDKGTSNSPLHF. The CDR3 DNA follows: TGTGCCAGCAGCGATAAGGGGACTTCTAATTCACCCCTCCACTTT.

V and J are TRBV24-1 and TRBJ2-1; 7 positions agree with TRBD1. V lost 4 bases to trimming and J lost 6 bases; unmatched junction nucleotides: 5. Germline V gene data show CDR1 as KGHDR and CDR2 as SFDVKD. The length of the CDR3 is 14 residues. CDR3 coding DNA: TGTGCCACCAGTGACCACCGACAGGGCAATGAGCAGTTCTTC. Amino acid sequence: CATSDHRQGNEQFF.

The chain combines TRBV10-3 with TRBJ1-1; D gene unclear. The length of the CDR3 is 14 residues. From germline, CDR1 is ENHRY and CDR2 SYGVKD. The V and J ends lost 3 bases and 4 bases respectively, with 12 bases between them. CDR3 DNA sequence: TGTGCCATCAGTGACTCAGTGTTTCGCACTGAAGCTTTCTTT. Translation: CAISDSVFRTEAFF.

J is TRBJ1-2 and V is TRBV27; possible D gene TRBD1, 5 bases. Trimming removed 2 bases at V and 8 bases at J, with 12 bases between. CDR1 and CDR2 from the germline V gene are MNHEY and SMNVEV (reference sequence). The CDR3 consists of 13 residues. The DNA for the CDR3 is TGTGCCAGCAGTTTACAGGGACTGGGGGGCTACACCTTC. Protein product: CASSLQGLGGYTF.

There are a few counts of this clonotype. V is TRBV19 and J is TRBJ1-5; no firm D call. Germline CDR1 LNHDA, CDR2 SQIVND (reference sequence). This CDR3 has 13 amino acids. The germline V and J ends were trimmed by 5 bases and 8 bases, with 13 bases remaining between them. The chain's CDR3 is CASSGPNGEPQHF. CDR3 nucleotides: TGTGCCAGTAGTGGCCCAAATGGTGAGCCCCAGCATTTT.

This clonotype has a handful of counts. The rearrangement uses TRBV20-1 and TRBJ1-1; unclear D gene. CDR1 and CDR2 from the germline V gene are DFQATT and SNEGSKA (reference sequence). The CDR3 is 14 amino acids. Between the trimmed V and J ends, which lost 3 bases and 4 bases, there was a span of 15 bases. The CDR3 reads CSARARVEGTEAFF. CDR3 in DNA: TGCAGTGCTAGGGCGAGAGTCGAGGGCACTGAAGCTTTCTTT.

The chain carries TRBV5-1 and TRBJ1-2, with TRBD1 matching over 9 bases. Unmatched junction bases numbered 6, after V lost 2 bases and J lost 4 bases. The CDR3 contains 15 residues. Germline values: CDR1 SGHRS, CDR2 YFSETQ. CDR3 sequence reads: CASSFTGGAGYGYTF. The CDR3 region has the DNA TGCGCCAGCAGCTTCACAGGGGGCGCCGGCTATGGCTACACCTTC.

J is TRBJ1-1 and V is TRBV3-1, with 9 bases matching TRBD1. The germline CDR1 and CDR2 sequences are LGHDT and YNNKEL (reference sequence). The CDR3 totals 12 residues. V trimming: 1 base; J trimming: 10 bases; junction bases outside the gene matches: 1. CDR3: CASSQGGQGAFF. Here the CDR3 DNA reads TGTGCCAGCAGCCAAGGGGGACAGGGAGCTTTCTTT.

The J gene is TRBJ1-1, the V gene TRBV6-4, with D possibly matching TRBD1 (5 bases). Trimming took 0 bases from V and 4 from J, leaving 9 bases between them. The CDR3 spans 14 residues. Germline V gene sequence: CDR1 MRHNA, CDR2 SNTAGT. CDR3 nucleotide sequence: TGTGCCAGCAGTGACTCATCTAGGGGCACTGAAGCTTTCTTT. Protein: CASSDSSRGTEAFF.

The chain employs TRBV11-2 and TRBJ2-1; D is undetermined. From germline, CDR1 is SGHAT and CDR2 FQNNGV. There are 11 residues in the CDR3. Trimming removed 5 bases from V and 9 bases from J, with 8 bases in between. This CDR3 reads CASSPNSEQFF. CDR3 bases: TGTGCCAGCAGCCCTAACAGTGAGCAGTTCTTC.

The sample holds a few counts of this clonotype. The chain is built from TRBV7-3 and TRBJ2-2; TRBD1 aligns across 7 bases. From germline, CDR1 is SGHTA and CDR2 FQGTGA. Unmatched junction bases numbered 10, after V lost 6 bases and J lost 6 bases. CDR3 size: 15 residues. CDR3 bases: TGTGCCAGCAGGGACTTAGGGGGCGCGGCCGGGGAGCTGTTTTTT. Its translation is CASRDLGGAAGELFF. The entire variable domain, with the rest obtained from reference TRBV7-3 and TRBJ2-2, is as follows: GAGVSQTPSNKVTEKGKYVELRCDPISGHTALYWYRQSLGQGPEFLIYFQGTGAADDSGLPNDRFFAVRPEGSVSTLKIQRTERGDSAVYLCASRDLGGAAGELFFGEGSRLTVL.

The chain employs TRBV6-1 and TRBJ1-6; possible D gene TRBD1, 6 bases. The CDR3 extends over 15 amino acids. Germline CDR1 and CDR2: MNHNS and SASEGT. V shed 6 bases and J shed 1 base, with 10 bases lying between them. The CDR3 is CASRPRGSYNSPLHF. The CDR3 region has the DNA TGTGCCAGCAGACCCAGGGGATCCTATAATTCACCCCTCCACTTT.